These T cell receptor beta chains were read from a single sample in a study of T cell responses to AZD1222 COVID-19 vaccine. Profiled with immunoSEQ multiplex PCR; TCRdb holds only in-frame clones, not every one. Among about 160,000 clones, more than 75% were seen once, and the ten largest hold 4% to 4.5%. Source: peripheral blood, taken 28 days after the second AZD1222 dose. These receptors were taken from an adult who received the AZD1222 COVID-19 vaccine. Each CDR3 is given with its conserved first and last residue. The D gene is left open where the match is weak. Rows may omit the clone size; those that give it use once, few, many or a size class.

cdr3_nt,cdr3_aa,d_call,v_call,j_call,clone_size
TGCGCCAGCGAGGCTAGCGGTGAAAAGTACGAGCAGTACTTC,CASEASGEKYEQYF,TRBD2,TRBV10-2,TRBJ2-7,.
TGTGCCAGCAAGTTTGACAGCAGTAGCAATCAGCCCCAGCATTTT,CASKFDSSSNQPQHF,.,TRBV6-5,TRBJ1-5,few
TGTGCCAGCAGCCCCGAGGGGGGGCTAGGTCAGCCCCAGCATTTT,CASSPEGGLGQPQHF,.,TRBV11-3,TRBJ1-5,.
TGCGCCAGCACACTTGACACCGGGGAGCTGTTTTTT,CASTLDTGELFF,.,TRBV5-1,TRBJ2-2,.
TGTGCCAGCAGCTTCCGTCTTTGGGGGGAGGATTACGAGCAGTACTTC,CASSFRLWGEDYEQYF,.,TRBV13,TRBJ2-7,.
TGTGCCAGCAGCCTACGACAGGGTCTCGCATCCGACTATGGCTACACCTTC,CASSLRQGLASDYGYTF,TRBD1,TRBV14,TRBJ1-2,.
TGTGCCAGCAGTAGGGGGACAGGGGGATTCACTGAAGCTTTCTTT,CASSRGTGGFTEAFF,TRBD1,TRBV6-6,TRBJ1-1,.
TGTGCCAGCAGCTTAGATATCGTTGGGGGGAAGGCCCCTAATTCACCCCTCCACTTT,CASSLDIVGGKAPNSPLHF,.,TRBV11-2,TRBJ1-6,.
TGCAGTGCTAGGGAACAGCCCCAGCATTTT,CSAREQPQHF,.,TRBV20-1,TRBJ1-5,.
TGTGCCAGCAGCCCGACGGGGGGGCCCACAGATACGCAGTATTTT,CASSPTGGPTDTQYF,TRBD2,TRBV27,TRBJ2-3,.
TGTGCCAGCAGCCAGGGGCATGGGGGCCACACAGATACGCAGTATTTT,CASSQGHGGHTDTQYF,.,TRBV4-2,TRBJ2-3,few
TGTGCCATCCAAGACAGGTCCTCTGGAAACACCATATATTTT,CAIQDRSSGNTIYF,.,TRBV10-3,TRBJ1-3,.
TGTGCCAGCAGCCTGAGCGCCACGGGGTTTAATTCACCCCTCCACTTT,CASSLSATGFNSPLHF,.,TRBV14,TRBJ1-6,once
TGTGCCATCAGTGAATCCAGGGGCTCTGGAGAAAAACTGTTTTTT,CAISESRGSGEKLFF,.,TRBV10-3,TRBJ1-4,.
TGTGCCACCAGCAGACATGGGACAGGTTACACTGAAGCTTTCTTT,CATSRHGTGYTEAFF,TRBD1,TRBV15,TRBJ1-1,.
TGCGCCAGCAGGTTATTCGGAGACTACGAGCAGTACTTC,CASRLFGDYEQYF,.,TRBV5-1,TRBJ2-7,.
TGCGCCAGCAGCCCCGGGACCCCCAACGAAAAACTGTTTTTT,CASSPGTPNEKLFF,.,TRBV5-1,TRBJ1-4,.
TGTGCCAGCAGCCAAGCAGGGGTCCAAGAGACCCAGTACTTC,CASSQAGVQETQYF,.,TRBV4-2,TRBJ2-5,.
TGTGCCAGCAGTGTAATAGGTCTCACAGATACGCAGTATTTT,CASSVIGLTDTQYF,.,TRBV2,TRBJ2-3,.
TGTGCCAGCAGCTTAGTGGCGGGGGGGCAAGATACGCAGTATTTT,CASSLVAGGQDTQYF,TRBD2,TRBV7-9,TRBJ2-3,.
TGTGCCAGCAGTCCAGGGACCGGTTACTATGGCTACACCTTC,CASSPGTGYYGYTF,.,TRBV6-4,TRBJ1-2,.
TGTGCCAGCAGCCAAGGCCGGGGGGGTGTTTTTTACGAGCAGTACTTC,CASSQGRGGVFYEQYF,TRBD2,TRBV7-2,TRBJ2-7,.
TGTGCCAGCGGCAGGGGGGCCGAGACCCAGTACTTC,CASGRGAETQYF,.,TRBV7-2,TRBJ2-5,.
TGCAGTGCTAGGGGCGGCCTTGAAGCTTTCTTT,CSARGGLEAFF,.,TRBV20-1,TRBJ1-1,.
TGTGCCAGTAGGATGGGAGTTGGCTACACCTTC,CASRMGVGYTF,.,TRBV19,TRBJ1-2,.
TGTGCCAGCAGTGTAACCGATGGCTACACCTTC,CASSVTDGYTF,.,TRBV2,TRBJ1-2,.